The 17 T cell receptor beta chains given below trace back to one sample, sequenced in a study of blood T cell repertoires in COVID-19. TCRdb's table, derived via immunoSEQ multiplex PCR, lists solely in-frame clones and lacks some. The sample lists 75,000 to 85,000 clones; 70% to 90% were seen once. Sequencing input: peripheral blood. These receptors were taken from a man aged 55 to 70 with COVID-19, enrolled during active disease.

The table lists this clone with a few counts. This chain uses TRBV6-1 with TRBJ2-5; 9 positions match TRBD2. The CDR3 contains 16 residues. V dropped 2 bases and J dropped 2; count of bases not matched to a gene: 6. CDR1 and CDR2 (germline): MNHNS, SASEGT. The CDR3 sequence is CASSELRGGPQETQYF. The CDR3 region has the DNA TGTGCCAGCAGTGAATTGCGGGGGGGCCCTCAAGAGACCCAGTACTTC.

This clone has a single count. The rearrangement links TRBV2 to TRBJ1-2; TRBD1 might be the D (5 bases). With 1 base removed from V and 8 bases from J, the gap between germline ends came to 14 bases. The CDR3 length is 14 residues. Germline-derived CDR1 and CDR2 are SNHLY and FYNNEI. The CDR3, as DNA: TGTGCCAGCAGTGAAGAGGGGTCGGCCTGGGGCTACACCTTC. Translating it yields CASSEEGSAWGYTF.

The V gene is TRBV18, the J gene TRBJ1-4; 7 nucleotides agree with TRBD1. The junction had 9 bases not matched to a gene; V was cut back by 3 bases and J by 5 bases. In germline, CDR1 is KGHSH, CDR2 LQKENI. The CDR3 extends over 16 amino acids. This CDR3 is CASSPRGQTINEKLFF. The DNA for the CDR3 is TGTGCCAGCTCACCGCGGGGACAGACAATAAATGAAAAACTGTTTTTT.

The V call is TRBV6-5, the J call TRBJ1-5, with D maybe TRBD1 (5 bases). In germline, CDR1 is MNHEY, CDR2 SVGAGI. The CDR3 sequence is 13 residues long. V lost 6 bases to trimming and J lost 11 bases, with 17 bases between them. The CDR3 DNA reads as TGTGCCAGCAGGGGGCCAAATAGCCAGGCCCAGCATTTT. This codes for CASRGPNSQAQHF.

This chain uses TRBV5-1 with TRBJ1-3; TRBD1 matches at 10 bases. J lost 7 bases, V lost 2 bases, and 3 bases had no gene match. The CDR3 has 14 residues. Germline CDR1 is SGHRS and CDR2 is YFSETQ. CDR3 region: CASSFGTGANTIYF. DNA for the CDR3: TGCGCCAGCAGCTTCGGGACAGGGGCCAACACCATATATTTT.

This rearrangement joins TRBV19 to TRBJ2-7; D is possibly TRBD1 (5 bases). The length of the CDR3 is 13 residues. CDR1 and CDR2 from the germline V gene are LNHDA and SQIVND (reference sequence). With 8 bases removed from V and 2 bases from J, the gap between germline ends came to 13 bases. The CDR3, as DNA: TGTGCCAGTGGCGGCAGGGTGCCCTACGAGCAGTACTTC. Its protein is CASGGRVPYEQYF.

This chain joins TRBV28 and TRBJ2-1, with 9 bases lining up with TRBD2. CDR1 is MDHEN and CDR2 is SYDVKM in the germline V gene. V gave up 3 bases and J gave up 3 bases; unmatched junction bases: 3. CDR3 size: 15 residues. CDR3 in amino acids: CASSFSTSGYNEQFF. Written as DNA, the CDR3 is TGTGCCAGCAGTTTTTCGACTAGCGGCTACAATGAGCAGTTCTTC.

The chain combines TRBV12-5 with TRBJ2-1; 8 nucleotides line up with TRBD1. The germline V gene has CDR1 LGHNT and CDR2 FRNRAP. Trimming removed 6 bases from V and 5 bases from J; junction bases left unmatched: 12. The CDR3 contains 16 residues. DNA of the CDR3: TGTGCTAGTGGCAATCCGCCCGGACAGGGAGACAATGAGCAGTTCTTC. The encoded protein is CASGNPPGQGDNEQFF.

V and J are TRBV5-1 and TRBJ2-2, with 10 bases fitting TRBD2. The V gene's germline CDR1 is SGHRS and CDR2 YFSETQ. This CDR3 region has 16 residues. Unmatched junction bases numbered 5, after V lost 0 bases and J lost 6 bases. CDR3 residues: CASSLDSSGGAGELFF. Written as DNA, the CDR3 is TGCGCCAGCAGCTTGGATTCTAGCGGGGGCGCCGGGGAGCTGTTTTTT.

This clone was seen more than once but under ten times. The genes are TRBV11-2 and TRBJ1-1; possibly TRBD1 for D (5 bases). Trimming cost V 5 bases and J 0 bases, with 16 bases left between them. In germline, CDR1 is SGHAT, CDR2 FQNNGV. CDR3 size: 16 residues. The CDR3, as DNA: TGTGCCAGCAGCCAGGGTCGCGTGAAAATGAACACTGAAGCTTTCTTT. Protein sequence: CASSQGRVKMNTEAFF.

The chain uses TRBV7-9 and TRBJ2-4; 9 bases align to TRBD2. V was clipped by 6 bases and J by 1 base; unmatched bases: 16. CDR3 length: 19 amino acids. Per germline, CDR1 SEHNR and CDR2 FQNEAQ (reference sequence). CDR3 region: CASRSNLAGVRTAKNIQYF. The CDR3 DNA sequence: TGTGCCAGCAGATCTAACTTAGCGGGAGTTAGGACGGCCAAAAACATTCAGTACTTC.

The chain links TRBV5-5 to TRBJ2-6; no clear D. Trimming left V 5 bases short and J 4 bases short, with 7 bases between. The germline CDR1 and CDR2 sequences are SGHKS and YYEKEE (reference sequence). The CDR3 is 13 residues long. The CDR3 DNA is TGTGCCAGCAGGAGTTCCGGGGCCAACGTCCTGACTTTC. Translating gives CASRSSGANVLTF.

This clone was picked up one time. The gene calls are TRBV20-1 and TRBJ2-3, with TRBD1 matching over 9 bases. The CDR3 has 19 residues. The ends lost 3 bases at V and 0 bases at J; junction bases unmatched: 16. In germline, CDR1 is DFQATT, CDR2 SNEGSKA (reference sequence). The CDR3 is CSASGAGTGFGSSTDTQYF. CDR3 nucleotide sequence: TGCAGTGCTAGTGGAGCCGGGACAGGGTTCGGTAGTAGCACAGATACGCAGTATTTT.

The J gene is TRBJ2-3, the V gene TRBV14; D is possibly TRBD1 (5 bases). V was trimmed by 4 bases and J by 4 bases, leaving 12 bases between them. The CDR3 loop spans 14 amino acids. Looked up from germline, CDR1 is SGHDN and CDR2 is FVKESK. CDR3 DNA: TGTGCCAGCAGCCCCCTAGTAGGGGCAGATACGCAGTATTTT. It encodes CASSPLVGADTQYF.

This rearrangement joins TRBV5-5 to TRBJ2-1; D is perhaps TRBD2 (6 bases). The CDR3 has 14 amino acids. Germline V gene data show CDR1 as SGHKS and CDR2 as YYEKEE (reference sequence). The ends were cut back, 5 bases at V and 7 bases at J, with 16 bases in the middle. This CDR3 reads CASRPGSSVNEQFF. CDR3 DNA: TGTGCCAGCAGACCCGGGAGTAGTGTAAATGAGCAGTTCTTC.

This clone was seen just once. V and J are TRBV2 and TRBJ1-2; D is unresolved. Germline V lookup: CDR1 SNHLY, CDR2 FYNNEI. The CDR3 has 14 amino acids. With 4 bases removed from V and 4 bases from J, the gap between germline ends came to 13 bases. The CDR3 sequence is CASSVAGPGYGYTF. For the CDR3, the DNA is TGTGCCAGCAGTGTCGCGGGCCCGGGCTATGGCTACACCTTC.

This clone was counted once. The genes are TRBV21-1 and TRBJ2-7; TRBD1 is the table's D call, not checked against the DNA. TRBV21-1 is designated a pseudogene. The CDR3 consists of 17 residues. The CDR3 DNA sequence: TGTGCCAGCAAAAGTATGGGACAGGGCCCTCCTCCCTACGAGCAGTACTTC. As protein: CASKSMGQGPPPYEQYF.